The T cell receptor (beta chain) described here comes from a study of shared clonotypes between healthy human individuals. Here immunoSEQ multiplex PCR was the method, and the copy in TCRdb shows in-frame clones only, minus some. The data hold over a million clones, with about 80% observed a single time. Study-level results: Non-shared clonotypes were found to have lower generation probabilities than the clonotypes that were shared by all four of the sorted-subset donors. Sequencing depth was predicted to influence how clonotypes are shared among donors. Exclusively blood specimens were collected; tissue repertoires likely differ. Larger estimated richness was generally seen in naive subsets than in memory subsets.

Comment on this clone: Its antigen is unidentified.

CDR3 length equals 14 residues. With V trimmed by 1 base and J by 2 bases, 1 base remained unmatched. CDR1 and CDR2 from the germline V gene are SGHNT and YYREEE (reference sequence). This rearrangement joins TRBV5-4 to TRBJ1-2; 8 nucleotides agree with TRBD1. This TCR was sampled from a man in his late teens or twenties in good health. Sequencing was performed on memory CD4+ T cells sorted from blood. Subset in this sample: CD45RA-negative fraction. The CDR3 protein is CASSLRTGNYGYTF. The CDR3 bases are TGTGCCAGCAGCTTGCGGACAGGGAACTATGGCTACACCTTC.